The entry below describes one TCR beta chain. What it recognizes is unknown. Naive CD8 populations comprised CD45RO-negative cells positively selected for CCR7, excluding terminally differentiated effector memory CD45RA+ cells. These data come from a study of shared clonotypes between healthy human individuals. Whole-study findings and limits: A handful of donors showed sharing of about 4.8% of naive CD4 clonotypes. Read depth was anticipated to influence clonotype sharing among donors. It was the non-shared clonotypes that had lower generation probabilities than clonotypes shared by all four donors.

CDR3 length: 18 amino acids. Per germline, CDR1 SGDLS and CDR2 YYNGEE. V trimming: 3 bases; J trimming: 8 bases; junction bases outside the gene matches: 16. As originally analysed: ImmunoSEQ gave junction-only sequences without quality scores, so filtering differed. Assay used: immunoSEQ multiplex PCR; TCRdb lists only in-frame clones, some missing. The DNA was the basis for D and trimming; V, J and clone size are from that table. The repertoire includes roughly 2,000,000 clones, just under 95% of them detected once, and around 1.2% sits in the top ten. Sequencing input: naive CD8+ T cells sorted from blood. V is TRBV9 and J is TRBJ2-1; TRBD2 matches 11 bases. The sequence derives from a man in his late teens or twenties in good health. The CDR3 here is CASSGPPGVAGGLYEQFF. Written as DNA, the CDR3 is TGTGCCAGCAGCGGCCCTCCTGGTGTAGCGGGGGGGCTTTATGAGCAGTTCTTC. The full variable domain, its missing parts supplied by reference TRBV9 and TRBJ2-1, is DSGVTQTPKHLITATGQRVTLRCSPRSGDLSVYWYQQSLDQGLQFLIQYYNGEERAKGNILERFSAQQFPDLHSELNLSSLELGDSALYFCASSGPPGVAGGLYEQFFGPGTRLTVL.